Shown below are 25 T cell receptor beta chains from a single sample sequenced in a study of T cell responses to AZD1222 COVID-19 vaccine. The repertoire was sequenced with immunoSEQ multiplex PCR; TCRdb's copy has only in-frame clones and lacks some. The sample carries some 150,000 clones, around 89% recorded once. The material sequenced was peripheral blood, taken 28 days after the second AZD1222 dose. Every receptor here comes from an adult who received the AZD1222 COVID-19 vaccine.

V and J are TRBV20-1 and TRBJ1-2, with D unresolved. There are 11 residues in the CDR3. From germline, CDR1 is DFQATT and CDR2 SNEGSKA (reference sequence). V dropped 6 bases and J dropped 7 bases, with 12 bases sitting between them. For the CDR3, the DNA is TGCAGTGCCCCTACTAAGGGTGGCTACACCTTC. This codes for CSAPTKGGYTF.

The chain links TRBV19 to TRBJ1-2; TRBD1 might be the D (5 bases). V lost 4 bases, J lost 4 bases, and 7 bases lay in between. The CDR3 length is 12 residues. The germline V gene has CDR1 LNHDA and CDR2 SQIVND (reference sequence). The CDR3 spells CASSRDGYGYTF. DNA of the CDR3: TGTGCCAGTAGTAGGGACGGCTATGGCTACACCTTC.

The chain is built from TRBV27 and TRBJ1-2; D is unclear. The V end lost 6 bases, the J end lost 0 bases, and 11 bases lay between the germline ends. The CDR3 has 14 residues. Germline V gene lookup returns CDR1 MNHEY and CDR2 SMNVEV (reference sequence). The DNA of the CDR3 is TGTGCCAGCAGACGAGGCGGAACTAACTATGGCTACACCTTC. It is translated as CASRRGGTNYGYTF.

The rearrangement links TRBV6-2 or TRBV6-3 to TRBJ1-4; tentatively, D is TRBD1 (6 bases). Trimming removed 2 bases from V and 1 base from J, with 8 bases in between. CDR3 length equals 15 residues. The germline gives CDR1 MNHEY, CDR2 SVGEGT. For the CDR3, the DNA is TGTGCCAGCAGTTACGTACAGGGAACTAATGAAAAACTGTTTTTT. Amino acids: CASSYVQGTNEKLFF.

In this sample, this clone turned up once. The rearrangement joins TRBV7-9 to TRBJ1-1; 9 bases agree with TRBD1. The germline V gene has CDR1 SEHNR and CDR2 FQNEAQ (reference sequence). This CDR3 comprises 14 residues. After removal of 4 bases from V and 6 bases from J, the junction contained 6 bases not matched to a gene. CDR3 protein: CASSWGQGRPEAFF. CDR3 sequence (DNA): TGTGCCAGCAGCTGGGGACAGGGTAGGCCTGAAGCTTTCTTT.

The CDR3 sequence: CASSPSGDPSTDTQYF. For the CDR3, the DNA is TGCGCCAGCAGTCCTAGCGGGGACCCTTCCACAGATACGCAGTATTTT. The chain employs TRBV4-1 and TRBJ2-3; 9 positions agree with TRBD2. Per germline, CDR1 MGHRA and CDR2 YSYEKL. J lost 2 bases, V lost 6 bases, and 9 bases had no gene match. The CDR3 has 16 amino acids.

The chain is built from TRBV15 and TRBJ1-1; possible D gene TRBD1, 6 bases. From germline, CDR1 is LNHNV and CDR2 YYDKDF (reference sequence). The CDR3 contains 13 residues. Trimming shortened V by 1 base and J by 9 bases, and 12 bases separated the two germline ends. The CDR3 DNA reads as TGTGCCACCAGCAGAGCTAGGACAGAGCAAGCTTTCTTT. This encodes CATSRARTEQAFF.

The chain combines TRBV10-3 with TRBJ1-1; D is perhaps TRBD1 (6 bases). The CDR3 sequence is 16 residues long. Germline V gene data show CDR1 as ENHRY and CDR2 as SYGVKD. The germline V and J ends were trimmed by 5 bases and 1 base, with 17 bases remaining between them. CDR3 region: CAISKAGARGNTEAFF. CDR3 nucleotides: TGTGCCATCAGTAAGGCAGGGGCGAGGGGGAACACTGAAGCTTTCTTT.

The chain recombines TRBV5-1 with TRBJ2-1; 9 nucleotides agree with TRBD2. The trim removed 2 bases at V and 9 bases at J, leaving 6 bases unmatched. The CDR3 totals 14 residues. Germline V gene data show CDR1 as SGHRS and CDR2 as YFSETQ. The CDR3 region has the DNA TGCGCCAGCAGCTTAGGGCTAGCGGGGAGTGAGCAGTTCTTC. The encoded protein is CASSLGLAGSEQFF. Using reference TRBV5-1 and TRBJ2-1 for the parts outside the CDR3, the full variable domain is KAGVTQTPRYLIKTRGQQVTLSCSPISGHRSVSWYQQTPGQGLQFLFEYFSETQRNKGNFPGRFSGRQFSNSRSEMNVSTLELGDSALYLCASSLGLAGSEQFFGPGTRLTVL.

The chain combines TRBV30 with TRBJ1-6, with TRBD1 as a possible D gene (6 bases). Germline-derived CDR1 and CDR2 are GTSNPN and SVGIG (reference sequence). The CDR3 consists of 14 residues. Trimming removed 6 bases from V and 6 bases from J, with 15 bases in between. The CDR3, as DNA: TGTGCCTGCACCTCACAGGGCTTTAATTCACCCCTCCACTTT. Translating it yields CACTSQGFNSPLHF.

The chain combines TRBV3-1 (or the pseudogene TRBV3-2) with TRBJ1-1; D possibly corresponds to TRBD1 (5 bases). CDR3 length: 13 amino acids. V was trimmed by 2 bases and J by 11 bases, leaving 15 bases between them. Germline CDR1 LGHDT, CDR2 YNNKEL (reference sequence). CDR3 amino acids: CASSQFLAGHAFF. Written as DNA, the CDR3 is TGTGCCAGCAGCCAATTTCTTGCAGGGCATGCTTTCTTT.

This clone was counted a single time. This chain joins TRBV15 and TRBJ1-5; no clear D gene. CDR1 and CDR2 from the germline V gene are LNHNV and YYDKDF (reference sequence). The CDR3 covers 14 residues. Trimming stripped 8 bases from V and 3 bases from J, with 14 bases between. CDR3 sequence reads: CATSLGRNNQPQHF. CDR3 coding DNA: TGTGCCACCTCTCTCGGCAGGAACAATCAGCCCCAGCATTTT.

The genes are TRBV5-6 and TRBJ1-6; D not certain. The CDR3 is 12 amino acids. Trimming cost V 2 bases and J 7 bases, with 4 bases left between them. Germline CDR1 reads SGHDT; CDR2 reads YYEEEE. The CDR3 loop is CASSFPNSPLHF. CDR3 coding DNA: TGTGCCAGCAGCTTCCCGAATTCACCCCTCCACTTT. Drawing the rest from reference TRBV5-6 and TRBJ1-6, the complete variable domain is DAGVTQSPTHLIKTRGQQVTLRCSPKSGHDTVSWYQQALGQGPQFIFQYYEEEERQRGNFPDRFSGHQFPNYSSELNVNALLLGDSALYLCASSFPNSPLHFGNGTRLTVT.

J is TRBJ2-7 and V is TRBV6-5, with a weak D call TRBD2 (6 bases). V lost 4 bases and J 6 bases, leaving 10 bases between the germline ends. CDR3 length: 12 residues. Germline V CDR1 and CDR2: MNHEY, SVGAGI. CDR3 bases: TGTGCCAGCAGTTCTAGGCGGGGCGAGCAGTACTTC. Translated: CASSSRRGEQYF.

This chain uses TRBV14 with TRBJ1-6; D not resolved. This CDR3 spans 13 amino acids. V was clipped by 6 bases and J by 0 bases, with 3 bases between them. CDR1 SGHDN and CDR2 FVKESK come from the germline V gene. This CDR3 is CASSLSYNSPLHF. CDR3 nucleotide sequence: TGTGCCAGCAGTCTCTCCTATAATTCACCCCTCCACTTT.

The V call is TRBV30, the J call TRBJ1-1, with a weak D call TRBD1 (5 bases). The germline CDR1 and CDR2 sequences are GTSNPN and SVGIG (reference sequence). The CDR3 contains 12 residues. The V end lost 0 bases, the J end lost 10 bases, and 12 bases lay between the germline ends. The CDR3 loop is CAWSVTGTTAFF. CDR3 DNA: TGTGCCTGGAGTGTTACCGGGACGACAGCTTTCTTT.

This chain uses TRBV18 with TRBJ1-5; the D gene is possibly TRBD1 (6 bases). The germline V and J ends were trimmed by 3 bases and 6 bases, with 9 bases remaining between them. The CDR3 runs 13 residues. CDR1 and CDR2 (germline): KGHSH, LQKENI. In DNA, the CDR3 is TGTGCCAGCTCACCCAACAGGGTTCAGCCCCAGCATTTT. Amino acid sequence: CASSPNRVQPQHF.

The chain couples TRBV12-3 or TRBV12-4 to TRBJ2-1; D is ambiguous. Trimming took 2 bases from V and 7 from J, leaving 9 bases between them. This CDR3 is 13 amino acids long. CDR3 sequence (DNA): TGTGCCAGCAGTTTATTCGCCCCAAATGAGCAGTTCTTC. Its translation: CASSLFAPNEQFF.

The CDR3 loop is CATGTGDEQYF. The CDR3 DNA is TGTGCCACCGGTACCGGAGACGAGCAGTACTTC. The J gene is TRBJ2-7, the V gene TRBV28; D is uncertain. CDR3 length: 11 amino acids. CDR1 MDHEN and CDR2 SYDVKM come from the germline V gene. The ends were cut back, 10 bases at V and 5 bases at J, with 12 bases in the middle. Drawing the rest from reference TRBV28 and TRBJ2-7, the complete variable domain is DVKVTQSSRYLVKRTGEKVFLECVQDMDHENMFWYRQDPGLGLRLIYFSYDVKMKEKGDIPEGYSVSREKKERFSLILESASTNQTSMYLCATGTGDEQYFGPGTRLTVT.

This chain uses TRBV5-4 with TRBJ2-3; TRBD2 is a possible D gene (6 bases). Trimming stripped 0 bases from V and 4 bases from J, with 6 bases between. The CDR3 contains 13 residues. CDR1 is SGHNT, CDR2 YYREEE, per germline (reference sequence). CDR3 in DNA: TGTGCCAGCAGCTTGGGGGGGGCAGATACGCAGTATTTT. This translates into CASSLGGADTQYF. Based on the CDR3 plus reference TRBV5-4 and TRBJ2-3, the full variable domain is ETGVTQSPTHLIKTRGQQVTLRCSSQSGHNTVSWYQQALGQGPQFIFQYYREEENGRGNFPPRFSGLQFPNYSSELNVNALELDDSALYLCASSLGGADTQYFGPGTRLTVL.

This clone occurred once. The chain carries TRBV7-8 and TRBJ2-1, with 14 bases matching TRBD2. Germline assignment: CDR1 SGHVS and CDR2 FQNEAQ. This CDR3 is built from 17 residues. The junction had 5 bases not matched to a gene; V was cut back by 0 bases and J by 7 bases. The CDR3 region is CASSLAKGLAGVNEQFF. CDR3 DNA: TGTGCCAGCAGCTTAGCGAAGGGACTAGCGGGGGTTAATGAGCAGTTCTTC.

The chain links TRBV10-1 to TRBJ2-1; 9 bases align to TRBD1. CDR3 size: 15 residues. The trim removed 3 bases at V and 10 bases at J, leaving 10 bases unmatched. Per the germline V gene, CDR1 is WNHNN and CDR2 is SYGVQD (reference sequence). CDR3 coding DNA: TGCGCCAGCAGTGACCTTGACAGGGGGAGGCACGAGCAGTTCTTC. Translation gives CASSDLDRGRHEQFF.

This CDR3 reads CASRTGEGNTIYF. DNA of the CDR3: TGCGCCAGCAGGACAGGGGAAGGAAACACCATATATTTT. The chain recombines TRBV5-1 with TRBJ1-3; TRBD1 agrees at 8 bases. Germline V gene data show CDR1 as SGHRS and CDR2 as YFSETQ. V was clipped by 5 bases and J by 4 bases; unmatched bases: 2. The CDR3 runs 13 residues. The full variable domain, completed using reference TRBV5-1 and TRBJ1-3, is KAGVTQTPRYLIKTRGQQVTLSCSPISGHRSVSWYQQTPGQGLQFLFEYFSETQRNKGNFPGRFSGRQFSNSRSEMNVSTLELGDSALYLCASRTGEGNTIYFGEGSWLTVV.

The chain recombines TRBV5-4 with TRBJ1-6; D remains ambiguous. CDR1 and CDR2 from the germline V gene are SGHNT and YYREEE (reference sequence). Trimming took off 0 bases at V and 8 bases at J, with 12 bases between the two ends. The CDR3 spans 15 residues. The CDR3 DNA reads as TGTGCCAGCAGCTTGGACCAGGCGACCTATTCACCCCTCCACTTT. Its protein is CASSLDQATYSPLHF.

The chain is built from TRBV11-1 and TRBJ1-1; 7 nucleotides line up with TRBD1. Trimming cost V 4 bases and J 10 bases; bases outside gene matches: 12. From germline, CDR1 is SGHAT and CDR2 FQDESV (reference sequence). This CDR3 is built from 14 residues. In DNA, the CDR3 is TGTGCCAGCAGCTCCTCCTCACAGGGGAACGGAGCTTTCTTT. Encoded protein: CASSSSSQGNGAFF.